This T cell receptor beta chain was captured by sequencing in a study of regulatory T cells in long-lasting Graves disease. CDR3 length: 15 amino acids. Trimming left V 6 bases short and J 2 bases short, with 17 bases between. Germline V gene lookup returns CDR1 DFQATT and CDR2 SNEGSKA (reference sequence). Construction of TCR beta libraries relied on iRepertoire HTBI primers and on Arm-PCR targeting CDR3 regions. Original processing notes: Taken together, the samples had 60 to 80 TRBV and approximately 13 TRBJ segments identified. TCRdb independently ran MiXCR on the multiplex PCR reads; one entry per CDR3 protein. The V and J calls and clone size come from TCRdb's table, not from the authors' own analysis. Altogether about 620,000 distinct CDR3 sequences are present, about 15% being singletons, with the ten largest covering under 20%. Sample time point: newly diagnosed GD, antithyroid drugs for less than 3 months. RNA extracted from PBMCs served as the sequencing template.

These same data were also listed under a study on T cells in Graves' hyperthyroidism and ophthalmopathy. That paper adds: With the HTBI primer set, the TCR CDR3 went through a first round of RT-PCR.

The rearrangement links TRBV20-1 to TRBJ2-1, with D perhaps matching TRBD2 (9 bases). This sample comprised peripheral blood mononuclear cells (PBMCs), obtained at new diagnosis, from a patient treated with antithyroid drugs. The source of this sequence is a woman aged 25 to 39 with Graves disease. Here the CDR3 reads CSAQGAGGTYNEQFF. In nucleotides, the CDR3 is TGCAGTGCCCAGGGGGCGGGAGGGACCTACAATGAGCAGTTCTTC.